These 29 T cell receptor beta chains came from one sample sequenced in a study of cytomegalovirus exposure and HLA in healthy donors. Amplification used 60 Vbeta primers and 13 Jbeta primers. Sequencing used immunoSEQ multiplex PCR; TCRdb keeps in-frame clones, though not all of them. The sample contains some 250,000 clones, over 80% of which appear only once. The specimen sequenced was PBMCs. The receptors were sampled from a woman aged 40 to 55 in good health and CMV-seropositive.

The J gene is TRBJ1-5, the V gene TRBV15; 7 nucleotides agree with TRBD1. Germline V CDR1 and CDR2: LNHNV, YYDKDF (reference sequence). Unmatched junction bases numbered 23, after V lost 3 bases and J lost 0 bases. This CDR3 contains 22 residues. CDR3 DNA sequence: TGTGCCACCAGCAGGAACCGGGACAGCTACGGGCCGACCACCCATAGCAATCAGCCCCAGCATTTT. As protein: CATSRNRDSYGPTTHSNQPQHF.

The CDR3 DNA is TGTGCCAGCAGCGTGGGCGCGCGTTCTAACTATGGCTACACCTTC. It yields the protein CASSVGARSNYGYTF. The rearrangement links TRBV9 to TRBJ1-2; D is ambiguous. CDR3 length: 15 amino acids. V was trimmed by 2 bases and J by 0 bases, leaving 11 bases between them. The germline V gene encodes CDR1 SGDLS and CDR2 YYNGEE. Full variable domain (remainder filled in from reference TRBV9 and TRBJ1-2): DSGVTQTPKHLITATGQRVTLRCSPRSGDLSVYWYQQSLDQGLQFLIQYYNGEERAKGNILERFSAQQFPDLHSELNLSSLELGDSALYFCASSVGARSNYGYTFGSGTRLTVV.

This sequence joins TRBV15 and TRBJ1-2; perhaps TRBD1 as D (6 bases). V lost 0 bases to trimming and J lost 7 bases, with 15 bases between them. CDR3 size: 15 residues. CDR1 and CDR2 from the germline V gene are LNHNV and YYDKDF (reference sequence). In DNA, the CDR3 is TGTGCCACCAGCAGAGATCAAGTGAACAGGGCTGGCTACACCTTC. As protein: CATSRDQVNRAGYTF. The variable domain in full, with the rest retrieved from reference TRBV15 and TRBJ1-2, is DAMVIQNPRYQVTQFGKPVTLSCSQTLNHNVMYWYQQKSSQAPKLLFHYYDKDFNNEADTPDNFQSRRPNTSFCFLDIRSPGLGDTAMYLCATSRDQVNRAGYTFGSGTRLTVV.

The chain recombines TRBV4-1 with TRBJ1-2; 11 nucleotides align to TRBD1. The junction had 12 bases not matched to a gene; V was cut back by 1 base and J by 8 bases. Germline V gene lookup returns CDR1 MGHRA and CDR2 YSYEKL. This CDR3 region has 17 residues. The CDR3 DNA reads TGCGCCAGCAGCCAAGTAATAGTCGGGACAGGGGGTCGAGGCTACACCTTC. Amino acid sequence: CASSQVIVGTGGRGYTF.

This chain links TRBV11-2 with TRBJ1-4; TRBD1 matches at 11 bases. The CDR3 runs to 16 residues. Looked up from germline, CDR1 is SGHAT and CDR2 is FQNNGV. With V trimmed by 1 base and J by 5 bases, 3 bases remained unmatched. The CDR3 reads CASSLVGDRGNEKLFF. The CDR3 coding sequence is TGTGCCAGCAGCTTAGTGGGGGACAGGGGGAATGAAAAACTGTTTTTT.

This rearrangement joins TRBV5-5 to TRBJ1-1; tentatively, D is TRBD1 (5 bases). Germline loops: CDR1 SGHKS, CDR2 YYEKEE (reference sequence). CDR3 length: 13 amino acids. Trimming took 0 bases from V and 5 from J, leaving 8 bases between them. CDR3 in DNA: TGTGCCAGCAGCTTGGCAGGGCTGACTGAAGCTTTCTTT. Translating it yields CASSLAGLTEAFF.

The chain couples TRBV7-8 to TRBJ1-1, with 7 bases fitting TRBD1. The CDR3 spans 12 residues. The germline CDR1 and CDR2 sequences are SGHVS and FQNEAQ. V gave up 2 bases and J gave up 11 bases; unmatched junction bases: 5. CDR3 protein: CASSLTGARAFF. The DNA of the CDR3 is TGTGCCAGCAGCTTAACAGGGGCCCGGGCTTTCTTT.

The rearrangement uses TRBV21-1 and TRBJ1-2; TRBD1, the D gene given by the table, was not confirmed from the DNA. TRBV21-1 is listed as a pseudogene. This CDR3 is built from 14 residues. The CDR3 DNA sequence: TGTGCCAGCAGCAAAGACACAGGGGGGACGGGCTACACCTTC. This sequence encodes CASSKDTGGTGYTF.

With regard to this clone: One junction end does not reproduce the germline sequence, and a read error may be involved. The DNA for the CDR3 is TGCAGCGTTGAAGATAGCGGATCAGGGGGCGACGAGGCGGGGAGAGCCTTC. Translated: CSVEDSGSGGDEAGRAF. The rearrangement uses TRBV29-1 and TRBJ1-2; 8 bases fit TRBD1. This CDR3 spans 17 amino acids. Per the germline V gene, CDR1 is SQVTM and CDR2 is ANQGSEA.

The rearrangement links TRBV7-9 to TRBJ1-1; no firm D call. Trimming cost V 5 bases and J 2 bases, with 15 bases left between them. Germline loops: CDR1 SEHNR, CDR2 FQNEAQ (reference sequence). The CDR3 covers 15 residues. CDR3 loop: CASSPRRGVNTEAFF. CDR3 nucleotide sequence: TGTGCCAGCAGCCCACGCCGGGGTGTAAACACTGAAGCTTTCTTT.

The chain joins TRBV30 to TRBJ2-1, with TRBD2 matching 11 bases. The CDR3 loop spans 16 amino acids. From germline, CDR1 is GTSNPN and CDR2 SVGIG (reference sequence). V trimming: 0 bases; J trimming: 7 bases; junction bases outside the gene matches: 8. The CDR3 protein is CAWSVPRLAGRNEQFF. CDR3 nucleotides: TGTGCCTGGAGTGTACCTCGACTAGCGGGGCGGAATGAGCAGTTCTTC.

The DNA of the CDR3 is TGTGCCAGCCAGGGGGCCTCCTACGAGCAGTACTTC. The encoded protein is CASQGASYEQYF. V is TRBV6-5 and J is TRBJ2-5, with 8 nucleotides matching TRBD1. The DNA end is more similar to TRBJ2-7, so the J call may be wrong. CDR1 and CDR2 (germline): MNHEY, SVGAGI. The CDR3 is made up of 12 amino acids.

The chain carries TRBV7-7 and TRBJ2-5; D uncertain. The CDR3 covers 14 residues. Looked up from germline, CDR1 is SSHAT and CDR2 is FNYEAQ (reference sequence). V shed 1 base and J shed 5 bases, with 11 bases lying between them. CDR3 DNA sequence: TGTGCCAGCAGCTTAGGTCCAGTATCGGAGACCCAGTACTTC. Translating gives CASSLGPVSETQYF.

In DNA form, the CDR3 reads TGTGCCAGCTCACCAGGCAGGGCAGGCTATGGCTACACCTTC. Amino acid sequence: CASSPGRAGYGYTF. This chain connects TRBV18 to TRBJ1-2, with D tentatively TRBD1 (5 bases). V lost 2 bases and J lost 4, with 11 bases in between. The CDR3 sequence is 14 residues long. Germline CDR1 and CDR2: KGHSH and LQKENI.

To note about this clone: Sequence at one end of the junction differs from germline and may be a read error. This chain uses TRBV7-9 with TRBJ2-5; the match to TRBD2 covers 7 bases. Germline-derived CDR1 and CDR2 are SEHNR and FQNEAQ (reference sequence). This CDR3 has 15 residues. CDR3 region: CSSSSESGDGETQYF. The CDR3 region has the DNA TGTTCCAGCAGCTCCGAGAGCGGGGACGGGGAGACCCAGTACTTC.

In this sample, this clone turned up a few times. The chain carries TRBV7-2 and TRBJ2-7; possible D gene TRBD2, 5 bases. This CDR3 is 15 amino acids long. Deletions cut 1 base from V and 0 bases from J, with 10 bases between. Germline CDR1 and CDR2: SGHTA and FQGNSA. CDR3 sequence reads: CASSLEYSGSYEQYF. DNA of the CDR3: TGTGCCAGCAGCTTAGAGTACAGCGGCTCCTACGAGCAGTACTTC.

The CDR3 sequence is CASSSLDRGSNTEAFF. The DNA for the CDR3 is TGTGCCAGCAGCTCCTTGGACAGGGGATCGAACACTGAAGCTTTCTTT. The chain carries TRBV5-6 and TRBJ1-1; 9 nucleotides align to TRBD1. This CDR3 spans 16 amino acids. Trimming removed 3 bases from V and 1 base from J; junction bases left unmatched: 7. Germline CDR1 reads SGHDT; CDR2 reads YYEEEE.

The chain employs TRBV9 and TRBJ1-2, with 7 bases fitting TRBD1. The CDR3 is 16 residues long. The junction had 9 bases not matched to a gene; V was cut back by 4 bases and J by 0 bases. Germline V gene sequence: CDR1 SGDLS, CDR2 YYNGEE. Written as DNA, the CDR3 is TGTGCCAGCAGCTTAGGGGGGACAGCTTCTAACTATGGCTACACCTTC. This codes for CASSLGGTASNYGYTF.

As to this clone: Other DNA sequences in the same sample also yield this CDR3. This chain links TRBV19 with TRBJ1-2; 8 positions agree with TRBD1. The germline V gene has CDR1 LNHDA and CDR2 SQIVND (reference sequence). CDR3 size: 15 residues. Germline trimming cut 2 bases from V and 3 bases from J; bases unmatched to any gene: 5. CDR3 loop: CASSIIGTGDYGYTF. The CDR3 DNA reads as TGTGCCAGTAGTATAATCGGGACAGGCGACTATGGCTACACCTTC.

The J gene is TRBJ2-7, the V gene TRBV11-3; TRBD1 might be the D (5 bases). The V end lost 3 bases, the J end lost 5 bases, and 11 bases lay between the germline ends. Germline CDR1 and CDR2: SGHNT and YENEEA. The CDR3 runs to 13 residues. In DNA, the CDR3 is TGTGCCAGCAGCTTGTTGGGGCGGAACGAGCAGTACTTC. Encoded protein: CASSLLGRNEQYF.

As regards this clone: The germline gene is not matched at one end of the junction; a read error may be the cause. This chain joins TRBV7-9 and TRBJ1-2; D gene uncertain. CDR1 is SEHNR and CDR2 is FQNEAQ in the germline V gene (reference sequence). This CDR3 spans 14 amino acids. The CDR3, as DNA: TGTTCCAGCAGCTTTGACTTGGAAGGCTATGGCTACACCTTC. Encoded protein: CSSSFDLEGYGYTF.

This clone was seen just once. The V gene is TRBV25-1, the J gene TRBJ1-2, with 7 positions matching TRBD1. The CDR3 runs 15 residues. Germline CDR1 and CDR2: MGHDK and SYGVNS. Trimming removed 5 bases from V and 2 bases from J; junction bases left unmatched: 8. The CDR3 sequence is CASSQTLTGNYGYTF. CDR3 nucleotides: TGTGCCAGCAGTCAAACGCTGACAGGGAACTATGGCTACACCTTC.

This clone was counted between two and nine times. The chain couples TRBV7-2 to TRBJ1-5, with D tentatively TRBD1 (5 bases). Trimming took 1 base from V and 0 from J, leaving 10 bases between them. Per germline, CDR1 SGHTA and CDR2 FQGNSA. This CDR3 comprises 16 residues. In DNA form, the CDR3 reads TGTGCCAGCAGCTTAGGAACCAGGGTTAGCAATCAGCCCCAGCATTTT. Translating gives CASSLGTRVSNQPQHF.

As for this clone: Other DNA variants within this sample encode the same CDR3. This chain connects TRBV30 to TRBJ1-6; D is undetermined. V dropped 3 bases and J dropped 7 bases, with 13 bases sitting between them. The CDR3 has 14 residues. The germline CDR1 and CDR2 sequences are GTSNPN and SVGIG (reference sequence). The CDR3, as DNA: TGTGCCTGGAGGTTGCTACAGTCAAATTCACCCCTCCACTTT. This encodes CAWRLLQSNSPLHF.

As DNA, the CDR3 is TGTGCCAGCAGCTTAGAGGAGGACTCCTACGAGCAGTACTTC. This encodes CASSLEEDSYEQYF. The chain is built from TRBV11-2 and TRBJ2-7, with a tentative D call TRBD2 (5 bases). Trimming shortened V by 0 bases and J by 0 bases, and 6 bases separated the two germline ends. Germline V gene lookup returns CDR1 SGHAT and CDR2 FQNNGV. The CDR3 runs to 14 residues. Using reference TRBV11-2 and TRBJ2-7 for the parts outside the CDR3, the full variable domain is EAGVAQSPRYKIIEKRQSVAFWCNPISGHATLYWYQQILGQGPKLLIQFQNNGVVDDSQLPKDRFSAERLKGVDSTLKIQPAKLEDSAVYLCASSLEEDSYEQYFGPGTRLTVT.

As to this clone: A read error may produce the germline difference seen at one junction end. The V gene is TRBV7-7, the J gene TRBJ2-2, with 10 positions matching TRBD1. Germline-derived CDR1 and CDR2 are SSHAT and FNYEAQ (reference sequence). The CDR3 spans 15 residues. Written as DNA, the CDR3 is TGTGCTAGCAGCTTCGGGACAGGGGACTTCGGGGAGCTGTTTTTT. It codes for CASSFGTGDFGELFF.

A single count supports this clone. The V and J genes are TRBV29-1 and TRBJ2-2, with 7 bases aligning to TRBD1. Germline-derived CDR1 and CDR2 are SQVTM and ANQGSEA. The CDR3 loop spans 15 amino acids. Unmatched junction bases numbered 8, after V lost 4 bases and J lost 3 bases. In DNA form, the CDR3 reads TGCAGCGTTGCCGACAGGGCGGGCGACACCGGGGAGCTGTTTTTT. Residues: CSVADRAGDTGELFF.

This clone was observed a single time. The V gene is TRBV19, the J gene TRBJ1-2; a possible D gene is TRBD1 (5 bases). Germline CDR1 LNHDA, CDR2 SQIVND (reference sequence). The CDR3 consists of 11 residues. The germline V and J ends were trimmed by 10 bases and 7 bases, with 13 bases remaining between them. The CDR3 bases are TGTGCCATGCCCGGGGGGTCTGGCTACACCTTC. The encoded protein is CAMPGGSGYTF.

This chain links TRBV5-1 with TRBJ1-1, with D possibly matching TRBD1 (5 bases). CDR1 and CDR2 (germline): SGHRS, YFSETQ. This CDR3 contains 13 residues. V lost 5 bases, J lost 4 bases, and 12 bases lay in between. Written as DNA, the CDR3 is TGCGCCAGCAGTGATCAGGGCAGCACTGAAGCTTTCTTT. Translating gives CASSDQGSTEAFF.